The 16 T cell receptor beta chains below come from one sample, sequenced in a study of early T cells in non-severe SARS-CoV-2 infection. TCRdb re-derived calls from the 5' RACE reads in MiXCR, one entry per CDR3 protein. The data contain tens of thousands of distinct CDR3 sequences, more than 10% of them singletons. The material sequenced was whole blood, taken at baseline. The source of these receptors is an adult who was a healthcare worker with PCR-confirmed SARS-CoV-2 infection or an uninfected control (not recorded which). The donor label of this sample is uncertain.

This chain uses TRBV5-1 with TRBJ2-1; 10 positions agree with TRBD1. Germline CDR1 is SGHRS and CDR2 is YFSETQ. This CDR3 has 16 residues. Trimming cost V 4 bases and J 7 bases; bases outside gene matches: 11. As DNA, the CDR3 is TGCGCCAGCAGCCCTTACCCGGGACAGGGGTGGAATGAGCAGTTCTTC. Translated: CASSPYPGQGWNEQFF.

The sample holds a few counts of this clonotype. The gene calls are TRBV2 and TRBJ2-1; 9 positions agree with TRBD1. Per the germline V gene, CDR1 is SNHLY and CDR2 is FYNNEI. This CDR3 region has 15 residues. V was clipped by 6 bases and J by 1 base; unmatched bases: 4. The CDR3 nucleotides are TGTGCCAGCAGGGAGGACAGGGGTTCCTACAATGAGCAGTTCTTC. Amino acid sequence: CASREDRGSYNEQFF.

This chain joins TRBV11-2 and TRBJ1-1; no clear D gene. The CDR3 is 12 residues long. Trimming cost V 3 bases and J 5 bases, with 7 bases left between them. Germline V gene sequence: CDR1 SGHAT, CDR2 FQNNGV. CDR3 protein: CASSFAETEAFF. DNA of the CDR3: TGTGCCAGCAGCTTCGCGGAGACTGAAGCTTTCTTT.

This clonotype was seen repeatedly, ten times or more. V gene TRBV4-1 combines with J gene TRBJ1-6; maybe TRBD1 (6 bases). V lost 1 base to trimming and J lost 9 bases, with 13 bases between them. CDR1 is MGHRA and CDR2 is YSYEKL in the germline V gene. The length of the CDR3 is 15 residues. CDR3 DNA sequence: TGCGCCAGCAGCCAAGCCCCCGAGGGGGGTTCACCCCTCCACTTT. This codes for CASSQAPEGGSPLHF.

This clonotype was picked up many times. This chain links TRBV20-1 with TRBJ1-2, with 7 bases fitting TRBD1. Germline trimming cut 1 base from V and 7 bases from J; bases unmatched to any gene: 6. The CDR3 has 13 amino acids. From germline, CDR1 is DFQATT and CDR2 SNEGSKA (reference sequence). CDR3 coding DNA: TGCAGTGCTAGAGTTGGGACAGAAGCTGGCTACACCTTC. This translates into CSARVGTEAGYTF.

This clonotype was counted only a few times. The CDR3 bases are TGTGCCTGGAGTGTACCGGGACTAGCGGGCGAGCAGTACGTC. Its protein product is CAWSVPGLAGEQYV. The V call is TRBV30, the J call TRBJ2-7, with 12 bases identical to TRBD2. Germline loops: CDR1 GTSNPN, CDR2 SVGIG (reference sequence). V was pared by 0 bases and J by 6 bases, with 3 bases of the junction left unmatched. The CDR3 consists of 14 residues.

The chain employs TRBV2 and TRBJ2-7; TRBD1 agrees at 8 bases. The CDR3 runs to 12 residues. The germline V gene encodes CDR1 SNHLY and CDR2 FYNNEI. J lost 6 bases, V lost 5 bases, and 3 bases had no gene match. As DNA, the CDR3 is TGTGCCAGCAGTAGACAGGGGACCGAGCAGTACGTC. It encodes CASSRQGTEQYV.

The chain couples TRBV29-1 to TRBJ2-3; TRBD1 matches 7 bases. With V trimmed by 6 bases and J by 4 bases, 1 base remained unmatched. The germline CDR1 and CDR2 sequences are SQVTM and ANQGSEA. This CDR3 comprises 11 residues. The CDR3 sequence: CSVTGPDTQYF. CDR3 in DNA: TGCAGCGTGACAGGGCCAGATACGCAGTATTTT.

This clonotype was found a few times. The chain carries TRBV7-2 and TRBJ2-1; D might be TRBD2 (6 bases). The germline V gene encodes CDR1 SGHTA and CDR2 FQGNSA. V was pared by 7 bases and J by 1 base, with 17 bases between. The CDR3 is 16 residues long. The CDR3: CASTVEGGVSYNEQFF. CDR3 nucleotide sequence: TGTGCCAGCACCGTAGAGGGCGGGGTTTCCTACAATGAGCAGTTCTTC. Full variable domain (outside the CDR3, taken from reference TRBV7-2 and TRBJ2-1): GAGVSQSPSNKVTEKGKDVELRCDPISGHTALYWYRQSLGQGLEFLIYFQGNSAPDKSGLPSDRFSAERTGGSVSTLTIQRTQQEDSAVYLCASTVEGGVSYNEQFFGPGTRLTVL.

This clonotype was detected only a few times. The V gene is TRBV5-5, the J gene TRBJ2-7, with TRBD1 matching 8 bases. Germline loops: CDR1 SGHKS, CDR2 YYEKEE (reference sequence). The CDR3 extends over 16 amino acids. V shed 5 bases, J shed 4 bases, and the junction held 14 bases outside the gene matches. The CDR3 here is CASSSSGTGEFYEQYV. The CDR3 coding sequence is TGTGCCAGCAGTTCCTCCGGGACAGGAGAATTTTACGAGCAGTACGTC.

This clonotype was seen a handful of times. This chain joins TRBV4-2 and TRBJ2-3, with 7 positions matching TRBD1. The CDR3 loop spans 16 amino acids. From germline, CDR1 is LGHNA and CDR2 YNFKEQ. V trimming: 4 bases; J trimming: 1 base; junction bases outside the gene matches: 8. The CDR3 here is CASSLRQGWGTDTQYF. The CDR3, as DNA: TGTGCCAGCAGCCTGAGACAGGGTTGGGGCACAGATACGCAGTATTTT.

In this sample, this clonotype turned up a few times. This sequence joins TRBV30 and TRBJ1-1; D is uncertain. The V end lost 2 bases, the J end lost 5 bases, and 15 bases lay between the germline ends. CDR3 size: 14 residues. Germline V gene data show CDR1 as GTSNPN and CDR2 as SVGIG (reference sequence). CDR3 bases: TGTGCCTGGAGTTTGAAGGGTATTTGGACTGAAGCTTTCTTT. Amino acid sequence: CAWSLKGIWTEAFF.

In this sample, this clonotype turned up a few times. This chain links TRBV5-4 with TRBJ2-5, with 7 bases identical to TRBD1. The V segment lost 0 bases and the J segment 5 bases; nucleotides outside the gene matches: 7. Per the germline V gene, CDR1 is SGHNT and CDR2 is YYREEE (reference sequence). The length of the CDR3 is 15 residues. CDR3 sequence (DNA): TGTGCCAGCAGCTTGGGACAGGGTTTGGGGGAGACCCAGTACTTC. This translates into CASSLGQGLGETQYF. Full variable domain (outside the CDR3, taken from reference TRBV5-4 and TRBJ2-5): ETGVTQSPTHLIKTRGQQVTLRCSSQSGHNTVSWYQQALGQGPQFIFQYYREEENGRGNFPPRFSGLQFPNYSSELNVNALELDDSALYLCASSLGQGLGETQYFGPGTRLLVL.

CDR3 residues: CASSLDRGKNYNEQFF. The DNA for the CDR3 is TGTGCCAGCAGCTTGGACAGGGGGAAAAATTACAATGAGCAGTTCTTC. This rearrangement joins TRBV5-4 to TRBJ2-1; the match to TRBD1 covers 8 bases. The trim removed 0 bases at V and 4 bases at J, leaving 6 bases unmatched. Germline V gene lookup returns CDR1 SGHNT and CDR2 YYREEE (reference sequence). The CDR3 runs to 16 residues.

The chain links TRBV2 to TRBJ1-1; perhaps TRBD1 as D (5 bases). CDR1 is SNHLY, CDR2 FYNNEI, per germline. V lost 7 bases and J 2 bases, leaving 14 bases between the germline ends. The CDR3 consists of 14 residues. This chain's CDR3 is CASKRGSENTEAFF. In nucleotides, the CDR3 is TGTGCCAGCAAAAGGGGTTCGGAAAACACTGAAGCTTTCTTT.

The chain uses TRBV6-6 and TRBJ2-7; D is undetermined. Germline V CDR1 and CDR2: MNHNY, SVGAGI (reference sequence). The CDR3 totals 13 residues. CDR3 protein: CASSRAGFYGQYV. The CDR3 region has the DNA TGTGCCAGCAGTAGGGCAGGCTTCTACGGGCAGTACGTC.